This TCR beta chain was sequenced for a study of blood T cells in healthy people across ages. The wider study: About one barcoded TCR beta cDNA was captured per two T cells.

Points from the study as a whole: Estimated diversity that came from one million T cells was considered an underestimate.

The authors ran a second PCR of roughly 6 to 12 cycles using a sample-barcoded 5' primer and a J-beta primer mix. MiXCR, run by TCRdb on the 5' RACE reads, gives a single entry per CDR3 protein. The sample records fewer than 750,000 distinct CDR3 sequences, around 52% being singletons. Germline V gene sequence: CDR1 SGHAT, CDR2 FQNNGV. Trimming cost V 0 bases and J 14 bases; bases outside gene matches: 14. The CDR3 spans 16 residues. About this clonotype: Its antigen remains unknown.

The sequence derives from a woman older than 75 in good health. J is TRBJ2-1 and V is TRBV11-2; 9 bases fit TRBD2. Material: blood. CDR3 sequence: CASSLDPLGGSGSKFF. The CDR3 DNA sequence: TGTGCCAGCAGCTTAGATCCATTGGGTGGTAGCGGGAGTAAGTTCTTC.